The text below deals with one TCR beta chain. Its antigen remains unidentified. Germline CDR1 MDHEN, CDR2 SYDVKM. The J segment lost 2 bases and the V segment lost 5 bases, leaving 7 bases of the junction unmatched. The CDR3 contains 15 residues. Through a sample-barcoded 5' primer and a J-beta primer mix, a second PCR was run for 7 to 11 cycles. Every cDNA molecule carried a tag from a template-switch adaptor bearing 12 random nucleotides. TCRdb recomputed calls from the 5' RACE reads with MiXCR, one row per CDR3 protein. Here the sample spans about 570,000 distinct CDR3 sequences, about 25% being singletons. The sample comes from a study of blood T cells in healthy people across ages. General study points: Naive CD4+ cell counts and diversity both ran higher in long-lived than in aged donors. Across the age range, TCR beta diversity per million T cells fell in a roughly linear way.

The sequence derives from a woman aged 70-85 years in good health. This rearrangement joins TRBV28 to TRBJ2-5, with 8 bases lining up with TRBD2. Material for sequencing was blood. As DNA, the CDR3 is TGTGCCAGCAGTACCAGGACTAGCCTACAAGAGACCCAGTACTTC. Translated: CASSTRTSLQETQYF.